The entry below describes one T cell receptor (beta chain). Its antigen is currently unknown. The sample belongs to a study of cytomegalovirus exposure and HLA in healthy donors. Study at large: Around 85 million unique TCR sequences came from HLA-typed donors in an early release.

The CDR3 loop spans 13 amino acids. Germline V gene sequence: CDR1 SGHTA, CDR2 FQGNSA. J was trimmed by 6 bases and V by 3 bases; bases with no gene match: 2. PCR involved 60 Vbeta and 13 Jbeta primers. Data came from immunoSEQ multiplex PCR; TCRdb stores just in-frame clones and leaves some out. The repertoire consists of roughly 120,000 clones, with roughly 83% occurring once and the leading ten covering 1.5% to 2%. Broader study findings: Sequencing depth roughly uniform across donors was assumed in presence/absence analyses.

The receptor comes from a man younger than 35 in good health and CMV-seronegative. J is TRBJ1-5 and V is TRBV7-2; 7 bases line up with TRBD1. The specimen was PBMCs. The CDR3 spells CASSFDRVQPQHF. DNA of the CDR3: TGTGCCAGCAGCTTTGACAGGGTTCAGCCCCAGCATTTT.